The clone carrying this T cell receptor (beta chain) was counted between two and nine times. The data were obtained in a study of CD8+CD57+ T cells in acquired aplastic anemia. For CDR3 and TCR beta VDJ profiling, genomic DNA was the template used. MiXCR was run by TCRdb on the reads, yielding one entry per CDR3 protein. The top ten clones hold about a third of a sample with 40,000 to 50,000 distinct CDR3 sequences, roughly 69% of them seen once. The CDR3 sequence is 14 residues long. Germline CDR1 and CDR2: LNHDA and SQIVND (reference sequence). With 3 bases removed from V and 11 bases from J, the gap between germline ends came to 14 bases.

Input material: sorted CD4+, CD8+, or CD8+CD57+ T cells (not recorded which) from PBMCs. The sequence was obtained from a human donor in good health, serving as a control. The chain carries TRBV19 and TRBJ1-6; tentative D call: TRBD1 (6 bases). The CDR3 sequence is CASSIGQGTAPLHF. CDR3 DNA sequence: TGTGCCAGTAGTATTGGTCAGGGGACGGCACCCCTCCACTTT.